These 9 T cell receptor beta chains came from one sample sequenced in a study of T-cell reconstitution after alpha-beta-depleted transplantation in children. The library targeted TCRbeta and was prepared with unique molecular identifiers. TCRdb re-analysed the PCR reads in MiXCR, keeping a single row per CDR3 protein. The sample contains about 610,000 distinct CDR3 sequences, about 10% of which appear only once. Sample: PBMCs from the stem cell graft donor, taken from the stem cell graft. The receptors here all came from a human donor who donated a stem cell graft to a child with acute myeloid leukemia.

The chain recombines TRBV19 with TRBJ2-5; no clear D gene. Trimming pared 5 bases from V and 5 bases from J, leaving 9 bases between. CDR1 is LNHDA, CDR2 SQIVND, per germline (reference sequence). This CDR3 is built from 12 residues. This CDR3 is CASSPGTETQYF. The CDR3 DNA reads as TGTGCCAGTAGTCCCGGCACCGAGACCCAGTACTTC.

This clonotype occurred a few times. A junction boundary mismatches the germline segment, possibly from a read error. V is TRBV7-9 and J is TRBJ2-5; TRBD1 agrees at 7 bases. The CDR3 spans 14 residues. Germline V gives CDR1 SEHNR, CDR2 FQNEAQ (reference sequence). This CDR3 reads CASSPARTGAHQTF. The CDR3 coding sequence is TGTGCCAGCAGCCCCGCACGAACAGGGGCCCACCAAACCTTC.

CDR3 amino acids: CASRGAGGHGDTQYF. The CDR3 DNA reads TGTGCCAGCAGAGGAGCGGGAGGGCACGGAGATACGCAGTATTTT. V and J are TRBV7-2 and TRBJ2-3; 10 nucleotides agree with TRBD2. Germline CDR1 is SGHTA and CDR2 is FQGNSA. The CDR3 is 15 residues long. V gave up 6 bases and J gave up 5 bases; unmatched junction bases: 8.

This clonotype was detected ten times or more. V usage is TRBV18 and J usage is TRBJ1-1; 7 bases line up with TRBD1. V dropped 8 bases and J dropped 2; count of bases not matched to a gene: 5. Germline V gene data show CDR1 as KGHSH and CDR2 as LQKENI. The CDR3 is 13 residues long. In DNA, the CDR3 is TGTGCCAGCACACAGGGGCGCAACACTGAAGCTTTCTTT. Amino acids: CASTQGRNTEAFF.

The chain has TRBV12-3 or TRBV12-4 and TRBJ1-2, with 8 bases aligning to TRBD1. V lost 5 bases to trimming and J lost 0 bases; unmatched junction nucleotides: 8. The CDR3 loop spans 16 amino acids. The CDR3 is CASSVDRALTNYGYTF. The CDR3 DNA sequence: TGTGCCAGCAGTGTGGACAGGGCCTTAACTAACTATGGCTACACCTTC.

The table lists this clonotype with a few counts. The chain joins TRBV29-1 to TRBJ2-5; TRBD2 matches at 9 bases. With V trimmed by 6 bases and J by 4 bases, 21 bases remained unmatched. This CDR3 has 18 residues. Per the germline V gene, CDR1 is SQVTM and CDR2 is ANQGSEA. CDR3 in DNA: TGCAGCGTCGATCCTAGCGGGACCGGGGGACGAAAGCGAGAGACCCAGTACTTC. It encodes CSVDPSGTGGRKRETQYF. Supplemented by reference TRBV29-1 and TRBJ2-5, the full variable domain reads SAVISQKPSRDICQRGTSLTIQCQVDSQVTMMFWYRQQPGQSLTLIATANQGSEATYESGFVIDKFPISRPNLTFSTLTVSNMSPEDSSIYLCSVDPSGTGGRKRETQYFGPGTRLLVL.

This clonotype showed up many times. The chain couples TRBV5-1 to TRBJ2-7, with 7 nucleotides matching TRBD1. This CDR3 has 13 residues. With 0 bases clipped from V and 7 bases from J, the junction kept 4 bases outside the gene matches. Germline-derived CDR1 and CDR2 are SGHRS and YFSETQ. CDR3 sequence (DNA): TGCGCCAGCAGCTTGGAAGGGGGCCGAGAGCAGTACTTC. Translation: CASSLEGGREQYF.

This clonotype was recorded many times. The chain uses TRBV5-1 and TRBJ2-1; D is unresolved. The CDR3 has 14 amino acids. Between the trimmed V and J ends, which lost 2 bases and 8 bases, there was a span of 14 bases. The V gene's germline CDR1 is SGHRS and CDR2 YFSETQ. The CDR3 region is CASSFRDRGDEQFF. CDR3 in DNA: TGCGCCAGCAGCTTCCGTGATCGTGGAGATGAGCAGTTCTTC.

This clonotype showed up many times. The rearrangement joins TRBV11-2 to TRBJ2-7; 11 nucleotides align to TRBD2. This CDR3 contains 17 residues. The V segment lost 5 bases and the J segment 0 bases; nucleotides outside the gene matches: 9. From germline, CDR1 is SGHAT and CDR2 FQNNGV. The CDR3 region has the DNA TGTGCCAGCAGCCGAGCCGGGACTAGCGGAAGCTCCTACGAGCAGTACTTC. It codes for CASSRAGTSGSSYEQYF.